This T cell receptor beta chain was recorded in a study of T cells in Graves' hyperthyroidism and ophthalmopathy. Whole-study context: Peripheral blood specimens were obtained at initial diagnosis, prior to any treatment. Findings and limits, study-wide: Ophthalmopathy cases were set apart from stable hyperthyroidism by a 13 V-J model. Expanded thyroid clonotypes (above 0.001) were mostly also found in blood.

The study based diagnoses on clinical symptoms, serum thyroxine and TRAb, thyroid ultrasound and orbital computed tomography. Regions amplified from RNA transcripts were the TCR beta CDR3 regions. When the TCR CDR3 underwent first-round RT-PCR, the HTBI primer set was used. TCRdb re-called the multiplex PCR reads with MiXCR, one entry per CDR3 protein. The sample contains roughly 640,000 distinct CDR3 sequences, roughly a sixth of which appear only once. Remarks on this clonotype: Antigen specificity is unknown.

The sample consisted of blood. The receptor was derived from a woman aged 40 to 50 with Graves' ophthalmopathy.

Written as DNA, the CDR3 is TGTGCCAGCAGCCAAGATACGGGCTCTGGGGCCAACGTCCTGACTTTC. Amino acids: CASSQDTGSGANVLTF. The chain links TRBV4-2 to TRBJ2-6; unclear D gene. V lost 0 bases and J 0 bases, leaving 6 bases between the germline ends. CDR3 length: 16 residues. CDR1 is LGHNA, CDR2 YNFKEQ, per germline.